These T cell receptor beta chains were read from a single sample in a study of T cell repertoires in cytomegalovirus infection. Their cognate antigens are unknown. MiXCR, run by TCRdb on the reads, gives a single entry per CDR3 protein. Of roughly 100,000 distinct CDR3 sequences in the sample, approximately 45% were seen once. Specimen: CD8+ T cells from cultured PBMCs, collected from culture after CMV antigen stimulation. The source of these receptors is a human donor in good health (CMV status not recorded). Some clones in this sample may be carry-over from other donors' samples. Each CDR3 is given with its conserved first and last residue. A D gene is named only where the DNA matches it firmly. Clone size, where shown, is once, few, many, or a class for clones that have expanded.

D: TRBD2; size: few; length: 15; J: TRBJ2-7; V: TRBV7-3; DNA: TGTGCCAGCAGCTTAGCGGGGGGCAGCTCCTACGAGCAGTACTTC; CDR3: CASSLAGGSSYEQYF
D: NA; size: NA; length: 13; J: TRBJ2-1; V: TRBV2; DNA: TGTGCCAGCAGTTTACAGGGGGGGAATGAGCAGTTCTTC; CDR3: CASSLQGGNEQFF
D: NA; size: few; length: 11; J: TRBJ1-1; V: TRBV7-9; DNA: TGTGCCAGCAGCTTTACAGGGGAAGCTTTCTTT; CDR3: CASSFTGEAFF
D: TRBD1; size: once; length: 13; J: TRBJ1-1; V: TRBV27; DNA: TGTGCCAGCAGTACAGGGGGCGCAACTGAAGCTTTCTTT; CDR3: CASSTGGATEAFF
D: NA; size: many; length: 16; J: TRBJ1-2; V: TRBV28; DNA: TGTGCCAGCAGTTTTGATGGGTTGGACTTAATGGGTGGCTACACCTTC; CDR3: CASSFDGLDLMGGYTF
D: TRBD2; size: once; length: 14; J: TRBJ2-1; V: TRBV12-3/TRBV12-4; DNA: TGTGCCAGCAGTTCCGGGACTACCTACAATGAGCAGTTCTTC; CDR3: CASSSGTTYNEQFF
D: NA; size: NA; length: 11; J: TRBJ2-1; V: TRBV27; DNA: TGTGCCAGCAGGCGCGCTGGGGAGCAGTTCTTC; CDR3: CASRRAGEQFF
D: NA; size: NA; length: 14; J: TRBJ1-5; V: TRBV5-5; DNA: TGTGCCAGCAGCTTGGGTCAGGCGGTTCAGCCCCAGCATTTT; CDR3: CASSLGQAVQPQHF
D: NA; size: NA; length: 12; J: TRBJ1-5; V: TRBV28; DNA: TGTGCTGGGGGGATGCCGGGTCAGCCCCAGCATTTT; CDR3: CAGGMPGQPQHF
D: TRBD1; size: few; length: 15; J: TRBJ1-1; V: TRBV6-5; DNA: TGTGCCAGCAGTTTGGACAGGGCAGGGAACACTGAAGCTTTCTTT; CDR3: CASSLDRAGNTEAFF
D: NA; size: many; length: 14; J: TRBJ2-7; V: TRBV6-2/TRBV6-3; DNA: TGTGCCAGCAGTGATACGGGACACTCCTACGAGCAGTACTTC; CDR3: CASSDTGHSYEQYF
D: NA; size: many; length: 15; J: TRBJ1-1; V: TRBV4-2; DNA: TGTGCCAGCAGCCAAGAATGGGGGGCGACCACTGAAGCTTTCTTT; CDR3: CASSQEWGATTEAFF
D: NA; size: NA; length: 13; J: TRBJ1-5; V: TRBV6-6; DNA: TGTGCCAGCAGTTGGGAGGGGGATCAGCCCCAGCATTTT; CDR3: CASSWEGDQPQHF
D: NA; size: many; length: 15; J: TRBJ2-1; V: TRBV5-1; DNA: TGCGCCAGCAGCTTGGCCCTAGGATCCTACAATGAGCAGTTCTTC; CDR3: CASSLALGSYNEQFF
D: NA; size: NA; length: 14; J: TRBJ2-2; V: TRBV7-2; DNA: TGTGCCAGCAGCTTAGGCACCATGGCCGGGGAGCTGTTTTTT; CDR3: CASSLGTMAGELFF
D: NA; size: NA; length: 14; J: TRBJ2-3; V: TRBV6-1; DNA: TGTGCCAGCAGTGAATCGTCGGGCCCAGATACGCAGTATTTT; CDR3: CASSESSGPDTQYF
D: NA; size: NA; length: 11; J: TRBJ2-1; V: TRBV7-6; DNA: TGTGCCAGCAGCCGGTGGGGAGTGCAGTTCTTC; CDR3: CASSRWGVQFF
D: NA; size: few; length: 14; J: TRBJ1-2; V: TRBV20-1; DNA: TGCAGTGCTAGCGCCGACAGGTTGTCCTTCGGCTACACCTTC; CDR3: CSASADRLSFGYTF
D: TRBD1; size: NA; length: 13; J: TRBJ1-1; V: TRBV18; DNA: TGTGCCAGCTCACCAGGGACAGAGGAGGAAGCTTTCTTT; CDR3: CASSPGTEEEAFF
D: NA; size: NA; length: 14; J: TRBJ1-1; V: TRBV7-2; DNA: TGTGCCAGCAGCTTAGCGGGCGGTGTGGCTGAAGCTTTCTTT; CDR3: CASSLAGGVAEAFF
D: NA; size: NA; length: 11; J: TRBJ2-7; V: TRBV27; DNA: TGTGCCAGTGGGACTTTAGAGGAGCAGTACTTC; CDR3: CASGTLEEQYF
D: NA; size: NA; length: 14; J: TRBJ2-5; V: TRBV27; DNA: TGTGCCAGCAGTTTTGGTGGCCTCCAAGAGACCCAGTACTTC; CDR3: CASSFGGLQETQYF
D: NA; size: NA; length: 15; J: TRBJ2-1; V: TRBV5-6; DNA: TGTGCCAGCAGCTCTGCTCTCGGGGGGCACAATGAGCAGTTCTTC; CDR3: CASSSALGGHNEQFF
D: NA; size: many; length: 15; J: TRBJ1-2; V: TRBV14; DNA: TGTGCCAGCAGCCAAGATCTACAGGGAACTAATGGCTACACCTTC; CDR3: CASSQDLQGTNGYTF
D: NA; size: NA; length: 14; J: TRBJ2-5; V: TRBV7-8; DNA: TGTGCCAGCAGCAAGGGACACCAGCAAGAGACCCAGTACTTC; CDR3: CASSKGHQQETQYF
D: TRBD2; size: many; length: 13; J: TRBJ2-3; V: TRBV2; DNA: TGTGCCAGCAGACTAGCGGACACAGATACGCAGTATTTT; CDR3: CASRLADTDTQYF
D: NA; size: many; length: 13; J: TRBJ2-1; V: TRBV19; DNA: TGTGCCAGTAGTTCCCTAACCATCGATGAGCAGTTCTTC; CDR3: CASSSLTIDEQFF
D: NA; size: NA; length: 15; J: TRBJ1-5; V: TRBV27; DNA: TGTGCCAGCAGTTTAAGCAGGGGTGGCAATCAGCCCCAGCATTTT; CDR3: CASSLSRGGNQPQHF
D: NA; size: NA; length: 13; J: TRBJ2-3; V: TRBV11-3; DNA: TGTGCCAGCAGCTCCGCTAGCACAGATACGCAGTATTTT; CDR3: CASSSASTDTQYF
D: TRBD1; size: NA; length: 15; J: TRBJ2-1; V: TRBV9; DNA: TGTGCCAGCAGCCCGACAGGGGCAGCATACAATGAGCAGTTCTTC; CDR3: CASSPTGAAYNEQFF
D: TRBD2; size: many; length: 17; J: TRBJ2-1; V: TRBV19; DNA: TGTGCCAGTAGTCCCCGACTAGCGGGGGTTAGTATGAATGAGCAGTTCTTC; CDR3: CASSPRLAGVSMNEQFF
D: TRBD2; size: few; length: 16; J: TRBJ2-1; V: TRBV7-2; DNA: TGTGCCAGCAGCTTATACGCGGGGGTGGGATATGATGAGCAGTTCTTC; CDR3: CASSLYAGVGYDEQFF
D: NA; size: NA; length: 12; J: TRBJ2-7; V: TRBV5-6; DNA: TGTGCCAGCAGACGCGGTCAAGGGGAGCAGTACTTC; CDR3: CASRRGQGEQYF
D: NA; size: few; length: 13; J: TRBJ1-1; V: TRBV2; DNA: TGTGCCAGCAGTGAAGTGTTGAACACTGAAGCTTTCTTT; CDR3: CASSEVLNTEAFF
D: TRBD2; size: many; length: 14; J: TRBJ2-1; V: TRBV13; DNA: TGTGCCAGCAGCCCCGGACTAGCTTTGAATGAGCAGTTCTTC; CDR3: CASSPGLALNEQFF
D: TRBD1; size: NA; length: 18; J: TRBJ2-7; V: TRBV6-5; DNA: TGTGCCAGCAGTTATAGGTTCGGAGAAAACAGGGGCTCCTACGAGCAGTACTTC; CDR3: CASSYRFGENRGSYEQYF
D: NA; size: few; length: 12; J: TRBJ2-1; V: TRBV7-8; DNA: TGTGCCAGCAGCTTCGAGACGGGAGAGCAGTTCTTC; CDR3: CASSFETGEQFF
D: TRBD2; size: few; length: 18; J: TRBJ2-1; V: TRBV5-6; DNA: TGTGCCAGCAGCTTGGGCCCGACTAGCGGGGGGCGTTACAATGAGCAGTTCTTC; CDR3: CASSLGPTSGGRYNEQFF
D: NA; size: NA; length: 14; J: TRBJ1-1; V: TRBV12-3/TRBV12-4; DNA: TGTGCCAGCAGTTTAAATCCTACAAGGGGTGAAGCTTTCTTT; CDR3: CASSLNPTRGEAFF
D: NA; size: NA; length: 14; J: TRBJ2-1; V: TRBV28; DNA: TGTGCCAGCTCGGGGCCCGAAAACTACAATGAGCAGTTCTTC; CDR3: CASSGPENYNEQFF
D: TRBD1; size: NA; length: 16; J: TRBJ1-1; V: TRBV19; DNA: TGTGCCAGTAGTGCCTTGGGACAGTTTTTGAACACTGAAGCTTTCTTT; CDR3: CASSALGQFLNTEAFF
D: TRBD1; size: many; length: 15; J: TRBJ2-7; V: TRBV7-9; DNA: TGTGCCAGCAGCCCTCACCGACAGGGGAGCTACGAGCAGTACTTC; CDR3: CASSPHRQGSYEQYF
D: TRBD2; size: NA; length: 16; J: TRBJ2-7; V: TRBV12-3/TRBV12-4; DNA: TGTGCCAGCAGCTTACATCTCCTAGCGGGGAACTACGAGCAGTACTTC; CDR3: CASSLHLLAGNYEQYF
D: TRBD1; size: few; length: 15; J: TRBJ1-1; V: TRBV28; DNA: TGTGCCAGCAGTTCCAAGGGGGCGAGGGACACTGAAGCTTTCTTT; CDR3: CASSSKGARDTEAFF
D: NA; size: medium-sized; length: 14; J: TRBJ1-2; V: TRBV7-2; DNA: TGTGCCAGCAGCGCCCCCGGGACATACTATGGCTACACCTTC; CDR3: CASSAPGTYYGYTF
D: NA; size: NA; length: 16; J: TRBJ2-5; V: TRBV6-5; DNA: TGTGCCAGCAGCCCCACAGAGGGCGAGCGGCAAGAGACCCAGTACTTC; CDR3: CASSPTEGERQETQYF
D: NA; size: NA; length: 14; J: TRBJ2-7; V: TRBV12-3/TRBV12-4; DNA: TGTGCCAGCGGGGGGTCAGGGGGATTCTACGAGCAGTACTTC; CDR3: CASGGSGGFYEQYF
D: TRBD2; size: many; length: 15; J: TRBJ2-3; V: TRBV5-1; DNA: TGCGCCAGCAGCTTAGGGACTACAAGCACAGATACGCAGTATTTT; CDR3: CASSLGTTSTDTQYF
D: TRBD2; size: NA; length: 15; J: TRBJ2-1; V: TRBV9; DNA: TGTGCCAGCAGCGCTGGACTAGCCGCCCTCAATGAGCAGTTCTTC; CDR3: CASSAGLAALNEQFF
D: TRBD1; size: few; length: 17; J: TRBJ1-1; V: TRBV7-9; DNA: TGTGCCAGCAGCCCCCCGGGACAGGGGGCAGGAAACACTGAAGCTTTCTTT; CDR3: CASSPPGQGAGNTEAFF
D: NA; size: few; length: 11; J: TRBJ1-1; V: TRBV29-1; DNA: TGCAGCGTCGGGGGGGCGAGTGAAGCTTTCTTT; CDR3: CSVGGASEAFF
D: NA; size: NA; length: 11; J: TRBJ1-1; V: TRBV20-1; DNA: TGCAGTGCTAGAGTCGGCACTGAAGCTTTCTTT; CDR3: CSARVGTEAFF
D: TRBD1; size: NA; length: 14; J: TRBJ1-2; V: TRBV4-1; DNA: TGCGCCAGCTCCGGGACAGAGACCTACTATGGCTACACCTTC; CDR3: CASSGTETYYGYTF
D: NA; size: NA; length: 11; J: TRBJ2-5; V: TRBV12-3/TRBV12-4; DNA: TGTGCCAGCAGTTTCGGTGACAGTCAGTACTTC; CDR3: CASSFGDSQYF
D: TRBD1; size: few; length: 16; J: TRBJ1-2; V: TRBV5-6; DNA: TGTGCCAGCAGCTCGGAATTAGGGACAGCTGTCTATGGCTACACCTTC; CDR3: CASSSELGTAVYGYTF